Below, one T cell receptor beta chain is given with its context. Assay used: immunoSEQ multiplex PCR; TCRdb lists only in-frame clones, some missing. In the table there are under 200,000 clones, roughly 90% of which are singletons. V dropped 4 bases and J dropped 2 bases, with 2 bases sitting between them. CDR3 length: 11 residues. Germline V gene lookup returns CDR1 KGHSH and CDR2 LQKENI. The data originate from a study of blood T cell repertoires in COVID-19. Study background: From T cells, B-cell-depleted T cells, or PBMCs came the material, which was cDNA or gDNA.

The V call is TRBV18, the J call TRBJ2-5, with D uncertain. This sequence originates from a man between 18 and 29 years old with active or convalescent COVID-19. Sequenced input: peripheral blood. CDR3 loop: CASSLQETQYF. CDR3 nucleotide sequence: TGTGCCAGCTCACTACAAGAGACCCAGTACTTC.